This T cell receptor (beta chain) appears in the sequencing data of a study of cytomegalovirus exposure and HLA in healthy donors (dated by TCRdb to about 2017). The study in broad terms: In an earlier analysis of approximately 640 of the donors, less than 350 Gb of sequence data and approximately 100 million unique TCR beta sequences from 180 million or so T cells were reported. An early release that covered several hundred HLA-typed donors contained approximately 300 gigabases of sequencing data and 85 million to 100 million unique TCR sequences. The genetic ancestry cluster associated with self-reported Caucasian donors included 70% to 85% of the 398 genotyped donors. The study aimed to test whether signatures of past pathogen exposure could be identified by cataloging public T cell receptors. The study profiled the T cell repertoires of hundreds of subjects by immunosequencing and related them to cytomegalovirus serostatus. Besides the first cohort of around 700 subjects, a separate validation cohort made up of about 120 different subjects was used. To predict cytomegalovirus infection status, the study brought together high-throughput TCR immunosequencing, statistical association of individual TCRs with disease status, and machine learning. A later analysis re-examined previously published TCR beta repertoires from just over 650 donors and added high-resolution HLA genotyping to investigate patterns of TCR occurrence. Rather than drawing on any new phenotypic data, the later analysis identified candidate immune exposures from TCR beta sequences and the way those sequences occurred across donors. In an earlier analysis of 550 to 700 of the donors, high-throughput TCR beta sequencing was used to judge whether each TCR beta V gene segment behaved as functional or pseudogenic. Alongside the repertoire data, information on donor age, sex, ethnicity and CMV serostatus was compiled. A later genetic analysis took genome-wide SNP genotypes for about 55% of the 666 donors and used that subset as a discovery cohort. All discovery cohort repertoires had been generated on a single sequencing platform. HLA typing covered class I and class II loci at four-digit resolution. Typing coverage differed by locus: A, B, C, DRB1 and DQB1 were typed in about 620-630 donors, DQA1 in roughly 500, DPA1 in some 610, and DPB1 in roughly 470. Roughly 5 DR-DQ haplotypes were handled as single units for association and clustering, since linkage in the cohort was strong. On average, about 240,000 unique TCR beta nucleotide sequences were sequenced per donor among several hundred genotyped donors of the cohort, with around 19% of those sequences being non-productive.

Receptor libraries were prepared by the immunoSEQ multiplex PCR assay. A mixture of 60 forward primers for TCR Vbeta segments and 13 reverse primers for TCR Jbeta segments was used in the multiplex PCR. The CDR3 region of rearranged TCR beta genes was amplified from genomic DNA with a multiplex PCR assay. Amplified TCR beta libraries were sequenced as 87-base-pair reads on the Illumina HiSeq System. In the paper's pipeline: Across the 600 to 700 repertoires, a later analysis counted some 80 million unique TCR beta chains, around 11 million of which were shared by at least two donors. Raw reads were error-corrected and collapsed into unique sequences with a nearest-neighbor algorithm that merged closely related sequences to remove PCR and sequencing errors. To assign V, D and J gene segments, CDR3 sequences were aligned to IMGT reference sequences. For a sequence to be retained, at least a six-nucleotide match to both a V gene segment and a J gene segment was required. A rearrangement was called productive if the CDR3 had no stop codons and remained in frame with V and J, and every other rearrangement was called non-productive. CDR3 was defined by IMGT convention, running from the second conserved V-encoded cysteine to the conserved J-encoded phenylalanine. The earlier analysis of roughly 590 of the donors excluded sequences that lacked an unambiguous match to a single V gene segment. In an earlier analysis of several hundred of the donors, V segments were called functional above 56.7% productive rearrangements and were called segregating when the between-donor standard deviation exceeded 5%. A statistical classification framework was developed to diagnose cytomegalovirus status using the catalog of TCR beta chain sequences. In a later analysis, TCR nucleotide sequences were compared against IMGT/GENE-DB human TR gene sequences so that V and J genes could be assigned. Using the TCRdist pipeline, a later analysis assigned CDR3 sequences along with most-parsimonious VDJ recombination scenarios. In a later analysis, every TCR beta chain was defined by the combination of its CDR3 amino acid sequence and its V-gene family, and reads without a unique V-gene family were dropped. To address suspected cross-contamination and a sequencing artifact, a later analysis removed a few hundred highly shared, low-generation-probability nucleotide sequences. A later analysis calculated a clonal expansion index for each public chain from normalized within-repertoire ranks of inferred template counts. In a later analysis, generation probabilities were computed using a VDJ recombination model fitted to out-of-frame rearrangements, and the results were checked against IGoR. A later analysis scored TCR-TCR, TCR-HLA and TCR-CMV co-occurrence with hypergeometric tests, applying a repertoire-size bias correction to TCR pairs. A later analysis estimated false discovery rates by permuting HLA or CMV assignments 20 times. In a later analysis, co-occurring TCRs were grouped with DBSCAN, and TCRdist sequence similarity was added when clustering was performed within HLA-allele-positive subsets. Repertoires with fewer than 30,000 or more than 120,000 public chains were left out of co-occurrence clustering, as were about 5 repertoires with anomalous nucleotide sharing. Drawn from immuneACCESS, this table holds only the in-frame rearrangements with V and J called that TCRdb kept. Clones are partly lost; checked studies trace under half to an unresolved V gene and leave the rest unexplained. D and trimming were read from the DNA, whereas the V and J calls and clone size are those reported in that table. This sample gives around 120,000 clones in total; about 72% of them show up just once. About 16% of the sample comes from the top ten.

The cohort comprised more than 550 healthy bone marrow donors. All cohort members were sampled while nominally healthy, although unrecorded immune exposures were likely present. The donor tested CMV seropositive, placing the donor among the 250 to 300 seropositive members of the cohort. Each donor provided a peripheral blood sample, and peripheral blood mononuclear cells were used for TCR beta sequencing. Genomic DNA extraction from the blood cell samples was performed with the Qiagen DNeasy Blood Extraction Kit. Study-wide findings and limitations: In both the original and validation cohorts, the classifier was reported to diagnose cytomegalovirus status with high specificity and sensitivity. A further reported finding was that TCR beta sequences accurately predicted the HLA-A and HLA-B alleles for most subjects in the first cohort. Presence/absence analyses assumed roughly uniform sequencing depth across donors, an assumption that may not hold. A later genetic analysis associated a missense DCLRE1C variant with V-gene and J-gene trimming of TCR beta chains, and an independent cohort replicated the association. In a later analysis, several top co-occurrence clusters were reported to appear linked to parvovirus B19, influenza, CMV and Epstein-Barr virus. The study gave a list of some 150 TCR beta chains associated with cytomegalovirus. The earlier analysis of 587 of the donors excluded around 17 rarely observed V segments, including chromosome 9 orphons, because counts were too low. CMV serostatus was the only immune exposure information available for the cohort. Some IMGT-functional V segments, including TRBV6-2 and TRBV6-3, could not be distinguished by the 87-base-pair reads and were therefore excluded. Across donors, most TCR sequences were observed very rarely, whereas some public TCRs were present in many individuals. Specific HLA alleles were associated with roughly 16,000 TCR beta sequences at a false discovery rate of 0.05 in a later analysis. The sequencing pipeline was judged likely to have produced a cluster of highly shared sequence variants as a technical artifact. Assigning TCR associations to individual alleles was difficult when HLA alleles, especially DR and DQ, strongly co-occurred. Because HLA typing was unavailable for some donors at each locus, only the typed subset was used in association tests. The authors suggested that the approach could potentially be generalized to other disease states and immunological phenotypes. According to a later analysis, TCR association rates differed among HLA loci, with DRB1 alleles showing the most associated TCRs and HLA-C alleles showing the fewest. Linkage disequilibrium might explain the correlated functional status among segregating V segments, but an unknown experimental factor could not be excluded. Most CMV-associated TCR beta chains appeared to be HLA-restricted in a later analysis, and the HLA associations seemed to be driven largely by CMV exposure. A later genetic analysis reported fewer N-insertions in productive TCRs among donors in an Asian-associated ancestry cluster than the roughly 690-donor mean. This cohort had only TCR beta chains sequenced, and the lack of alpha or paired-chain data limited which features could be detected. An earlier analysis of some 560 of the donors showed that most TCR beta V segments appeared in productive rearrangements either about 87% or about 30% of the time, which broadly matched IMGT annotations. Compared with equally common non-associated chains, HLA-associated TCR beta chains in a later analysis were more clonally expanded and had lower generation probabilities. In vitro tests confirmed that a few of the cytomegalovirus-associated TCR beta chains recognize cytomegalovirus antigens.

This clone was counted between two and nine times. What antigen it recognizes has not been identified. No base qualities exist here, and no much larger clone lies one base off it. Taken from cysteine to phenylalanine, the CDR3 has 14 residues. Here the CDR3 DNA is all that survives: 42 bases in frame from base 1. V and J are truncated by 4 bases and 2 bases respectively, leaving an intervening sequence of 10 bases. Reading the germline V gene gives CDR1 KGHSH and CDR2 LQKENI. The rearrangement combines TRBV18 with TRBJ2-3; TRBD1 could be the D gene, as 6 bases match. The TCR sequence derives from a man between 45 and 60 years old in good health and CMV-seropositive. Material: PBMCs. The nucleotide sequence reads TGTGCCAGCTCACGACAGGCGAACACAGATACGCAGTATTTT. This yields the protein CASSRQANTDTQYF.